One sample yielded the 19 T cell receptor beta chains listed below, sequenced in a study of tumor and adjacent non-tumor tissue in lung cancer. RNA was extracted from bulk tissue without any cell sorting. This non-tumor lung sample came from over 3 cm beyond the tumor edge. The library came from three nested PCR rounds adapted from ARM-PCR protocols. From the multiplex PCR reads, TCRdb called clonotypes with MiXCR, one entry per CDR3 protein. The sample lists under 45,000 distinct CDR3 sequences, roughly 60% occurring once. Sequencing input: distant non-tumor lung tissue. These TCRs come from a man in his fifties or sixties with non-small cell lung cancer.

A remark on this clonotype: A single base separates this from a much larger clone, so it may be a read error. The chain uses TRBV12-3 or TRBV12-4 and TRBJ1-3; D not resolved. The CDR3 is made up of 13 amino acids. Here the CDR3 reads CASSLQTGDTIYF. CDR3 coding DNA: TGTGCCAGCAGTTTACAGACTGGAGACACCATATATTTT.

With respect to this clonotype: This CDR3 fails to terminate in the conserved phenylalanine or tryptophan, so it likely reflects a read error. This sequence joins TRBV29-1 and TRBJ1-1; 7 bases match TRBD1. After removal of 5 bases from V and 4 bases from J, the junction contained 10 bases not matched to a gene. This CDR3 has 14 amino acids. The germline V gene has CDR1 SQVTM and CDR2 ANQGSEA. CDR3 protein: CSVLQGGYGTEAFL. As DNA, the CDR3 is TGCAGCGTTCTCCAGGGGGGATATGGCACTGAAGCTTTCCTT.

The chain combines TRBV5-1 with TRBJ2-7; TRBD1 aligns across 8 bases. The V gene's germline CDR1 is SGHRS and CDR2 YFSETQ. J lost 4 bases, V lost 3 bases, and 9 bases had no gene match. This CDR3 spans 15 amino acids. The CDR3 reads CASSSGQEGIYEQYF. CDR3 nucleotides: TGCGCCAGCAGCTCGGGACAGGAGGGAATATACGAGCAGTACTTC.

In the case of this clonotype: At one end, the junction sequence differs from germline, possibly due to a read error. V is TRBV5-4 and J is TRBJ2-2; TRBD2 matches at 7 bases. Germline V CDR1 and CDR2: SGHNT, YYREEE (reference sequence). The CDR3 spans 18 residues. The CDR3: CASSSRSGDPSGTGELFF. CDR3 nucleotides: TGTGCCAGCAGCTCCCGGAGCGGGGACCCTTCGGGAACCGGGGAACTGTTTTTT.

This clonotype is labeled as medium-sized (0.01 to 0.1%). The rearrangement joins TRBV11-1 to TRBJ2-7; D tentatively fits TRBD1 or TRBD2 (6 bases each). Trimming took 3 bases from V and 1 from J, leaving 10 bases between them. The CDR3 length is 14 residues. Germline CDR1 reads SGHAT; CDR2 reads FQDESV (reference sequence). The CDR3 reads CASSLEGQSYEQYF. CDR3 nucleotide sequence: TGTGCCAGCAGCTTGGAGGGACAATCCTACGAGCAGTACTTC. The full variable domain, in which reference TRBV11-1 and TRBJ2-7 provide the parts outside the CDR3, is EAEVAQSPRYKITEKSQAVAFWCDPISGHATLYWYRQILGQGPELLVQFQDESVVDDSQLPKDRFSAERLKGVDSTLKIQPAELGDSAMYLCASSLEGQSYEQYFGPGTRLTVT.

The rearrangement uses TRBV6-1 and TRBJ1-2; no reliable D call. Trimming removed 2 bases at V and 10 bases at J, with 23 bases between. CDR1 is MNHNS and CDR2 is SASEGT in the germline V gene. The CDR3 consists of 16 residues. The CDR3 DNA sequence: TGTGCCAGCAGTGAAAACCTCCTGACATGCGGGAGTGACTACACCTTC. Its translation is CASSENLLTCGSDYTF.

This clonotype was seen repeatedly, ten times or more. The chain recombines TRBV6-6 with TRBJ1-5; D might be TRBD1 (6 bases). Germline assignment: CDR1 MNHNY and CDR2 SVGAGI (reference sequence). V lost 5 bases, J lost 9 bases, and 11 bases lay in between. The CDR3 is 12 amino acids. CDR3 nucleotide sequence: TGTGCCAGCAGTGAACAGGGCCGGCCCCAGCATTTT. This translates into CASSEQGRPQHF.

Notes on this clonotype: The junction differs from germline at one of its ends, possibly a read error. The rearrangement links TRBV11-2 to TRBJ1-6, with 10 bases aligning to TRBD1. CDR3 size: 18 residues. The germline CDR1 and CDR2 sequences are SGHAT and FQNNGV. The CDR3 is CAGSPRTGGGSYNSPHHF. The CDR3 DNA reads as TGTGCCGGCAGCCCTCGGACAGGGGGAGGCTCCTATAATTCACCCCACCACTTT.

This clonotype was seen at least ten times. The chain carries TRBV2 and TRBJ2-7; no clear D gene. This CDR3 contains 13 residues. Germline values: CDR1 SNHLY, CDR2 FYNNEI. Trimming left V 3 bases short and J 3 bases short, with 9 bases between. DNA for the CDR3: TGTGCCAGCAGTGACGTGCAGAGCTACGAGCAGTACTTC. Its protein is CASSDVQSYEQYF.

Only a few counts were recorded for this clonotype. A clone one base away is much larger, so this may be a read error. J is TRBJ2-2 and V is TRBV20-1; D remains unclear. V was shortened by 3 bases and J by 9 bases, with 14 bases between the two germline ends. There are 13 residues in the CDR3. Per germline, CDR1 DFQATT and CDR2 SNEGSKA (reference sequence). CDR3 sequence (DNA): TGCAGTGCTAGTAGTCAGCTTCACCGGGAGCTGTTTTTT. Translation: CSASSQLHRELFF.

The sample holds many counts of this clonotype. The rearrangement joins TRBV29-1 to TRBJ2-7, with 10 bases fitting TRBD1. Germline V gives CDR1 SQVTM, CDR2 ANQGSEA. This CDR3 has 14 residues. The V segment lost 4 bases and the J segment 2 bases; nucleotides outside the gene matches: 5. The CDR3 coding sequence is TGCAGCGTTGCATTGGGGACAGGGGCCTACGAGCAGTACTTC. Translated: CSVALGTGAYEQYF.

A word on this clonotype: Since the CDR3 does not end with the conserved phenylalanine or tryptophan, this likely comes from a read error. The CDR3 region has the DNA TGTGCCAGCAGCGCTTACTGGCGGACCCACCCAGATACGCAGTATTCT. It specifies CASSAYWRTHPDTQYS. This sequence joins TRBV5-6 and TRBJ2-3, with D unresolved. Germline V gives CDR1 SGHDT, CDR2 YYEEEE. This CDR3 spans 16 amino acids. V was shortened by 4 bases and J by 4 bases, with 19 bases between the two germline ends.

Comment on this clonotype: Mismatch with germline at one junction end may stem from a read error. The chain recombines TRBV11-2 with TRBJ2-5, with D possibly matching TRBD2 (6 bases). Germline V gives CDR1 SGHAT, CDR2 FQNNGV. The CDR3 is made up of 13 amino acids. CDR3 in DNA: TGTGCTAGCGGCAAAGGCAGACAAGCGACCCAGTACTTC. This gives the protein CASGKGRQATQYF.

This clonotype was counted ten times or more. The chain recombines TRBV5-1 with TRBJ2-3, with 16 bases identical to TRBD2. Germline-derived CDR1 and CDR2 are SGHRS and YFSETQ. The CDR3 is made up of 17 amino acids. V shed 2 bases, J shed 6 bases, and the junction held 6 bases outside the gene matches. Here the CDR3 DNA reads TGCGCCAGCAGCTTAACGGGACTAGCGGGAGGGGCGGATACGCAGTATTTT. Amino acids: CASSLTGLAGGADTQYF. Full variable domain (rest looked up from reference TRBV5-1 and TRBJ2-3): KAGVTQTPRYLIKTRGQQVTLSCSPISGHRSVSWYQQTPGQGLQFLFEYFSETQRNKGNFPGRFSGRQFSNSRSEMNVSTLELGDSALYLCASSLTGLAGGADTQYFGPGTRLTVL.

This clonotype was detected many times. This chain joins TRBV2 and TRBJ1-5; TRBD1 aligns across 8 bases. Germline trimming cut 4 bases from V and 5 bases from J; bases unmatched to any gene: 7. This CDR3 is 15 amino acids long. Germline loops: CDR1 SNHLY, CDR2 FYNNEI. In nucleotides, the CDR3 is TGTGCCAGCAGTGGGGGGCAGGGGGCCCATCAGCCCCAGCATTTT. Translating gives CASSGGQGAHQPQHF.

This clonotype came up many times. The V call is TRBV24-1, the J call TRBJ2-1; tentatively, D is TRBD2 (6 bases). Trimming pared 4 bases from V and 7 bases from J, leaving 16 bases between. From germline, CDR1 is KGHDR and CDR2 SFDVKD. CDR3 size: 15 residues. The CDR3 DNA reads TGTGCCACCAGTGAGGGGGGATGGCCCACAAATGAGCAGTTCTTC. It yields the protein CATSEGGWPTNEQFF.

This clonotype occurred many times. The chain has TRBV6-5 and TRBJ1-6, with D uncertain. V was pared by 2 bases and J by 6 bases, with 11 bases between. This CDR3 has 15 residues. In germline, CDR1 is MNHEY, CDR2 SVGAGI. The CDR3 DNA reads TGTGCCAGCAGTTACGGGCAGCTGCTTAATTCACCCCTCCACTTT. It codes for CASSYGQLLNSPLHF.

This clonotype was counted ten times or more. The CDR3 region has the DNA TGCAGTGCTAGAGAAGACAGATTTAACACTGAAGCTTTCTTT. It is translated as CSAREDRFNTEAFF. The rearrangement links TRBV20-1 to TRBJ1-1, with D possibly being TRBD1 (5 bases). CDR3 length: 14 amino acids. The V gene's germline CDR1 is DFQATT and CDR2 SNEGSKA (reference sequence). Trimming removed 0 bases at V and 2 bases at J, with 10 bases between.

For this clonotype: Since the CDR3 does not end with the conserved phenylalanine or tryptophan, this likely comes from a read error. The V gene is TRBV7-9, the J gene TRBJ2-1, with TRBD2 identical over 10 bases. The CDR3 loop spans 17 amino acids. V lost 0 bases and J lost 4; bases outside the gene matches: 6. Looked up from germline, CDR1 is SEHNR and CDR2 is FQNEAQ (reference sequence). CDR3 DNA sequence: TGTGCCAGCAGCTTAGCGAGATCACTAGCGGGATACAATGAGCAGTTCTTA. It is translated as CASSLARSLAGYNEQFL.